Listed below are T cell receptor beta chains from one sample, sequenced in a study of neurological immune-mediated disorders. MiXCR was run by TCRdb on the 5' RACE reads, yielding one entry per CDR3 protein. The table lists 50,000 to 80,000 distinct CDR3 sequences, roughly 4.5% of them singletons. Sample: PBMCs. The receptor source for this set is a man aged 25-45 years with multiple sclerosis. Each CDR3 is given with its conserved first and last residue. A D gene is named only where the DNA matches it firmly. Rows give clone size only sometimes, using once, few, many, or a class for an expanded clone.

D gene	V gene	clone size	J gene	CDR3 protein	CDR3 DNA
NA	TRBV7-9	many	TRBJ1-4	CASSQKDHNEKLFF	TGTGCCAGCAGCCAAAAGGACCATAATGAAAAACTGTTTTTT
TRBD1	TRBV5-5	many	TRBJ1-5	CASSLTGGSNQPQHF	TGTGCCAGCAGCTTGACAGGGGGCAGCAATCAGCCCCAGCATTTT
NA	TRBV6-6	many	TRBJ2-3	CASSYVAGTDTQYF	TGTGCCAGCAGTTACGTGGCGGGCACAGATACGCAGTATTTT
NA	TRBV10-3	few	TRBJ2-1	CAISENLGGSYNEQFF	TGTGCCATCAGTGAAAATCTCGGGGGTTCCTACAATGAGCAGTTCTTC
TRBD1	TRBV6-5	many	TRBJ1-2	CASSQGGRAPGYTF	TGTGCCAGCAGCCAGGGGGGTAGGGCTCCTGGCTACACCTTC
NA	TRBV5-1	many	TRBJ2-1	CASSFRDWTNEQFF	TGCGCCAGCAGCTTCCGGGACTGGACCAATGAGCAGTTCTTC
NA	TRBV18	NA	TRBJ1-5	CASSPREGRGNQPQHF	TGTGCCAGCTCACCCCGGGAGGGACGGGGCAATCAGCCCCAGCATTTT
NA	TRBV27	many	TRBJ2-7	CASSFHQGSYEQYF	TGTGCCAGCAGTTTCCACCAGGGCTCCTACGAGCAGTACTTC
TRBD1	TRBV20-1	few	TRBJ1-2	CSAPDRNYGYTF	TGCAGTGCTCCGGACAGGAACTATGGCTACACCTTC
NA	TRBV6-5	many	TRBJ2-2	CASSNGPGTGELFF	TGTGCCAGCAGCAACGGGCCGGGCACCGGGGAGCTGTTTTTT
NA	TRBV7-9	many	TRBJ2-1	CASSPPEGLYNEQFF	TGTGCCAGCAGCCCGCCCGAAGGCCTCTACAATGAGCAGTTCTTC
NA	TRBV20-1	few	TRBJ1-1	CSASWGLDTEAFF	TGCAGTGCTAGTTGGGGTTTGGACACTGAAGCTTTCTTT
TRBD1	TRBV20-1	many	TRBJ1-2	CSATPGQGSYGYTF	TGCAGTGCTACTCCGGGACAGGGAAGCTATGGCTACACCTTC
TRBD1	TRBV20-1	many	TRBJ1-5	CSASRGSGGIQPQHF	TGCAGTGCTAGTCGGGGGTCAGGGGGCATTCAGCCCCAGCATTTT
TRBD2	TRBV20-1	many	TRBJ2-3	CSARLAGGRDTQYF	TGCAGTGCTCGACTAGCGGGGGGGCGCGATACGCAGTATTTT
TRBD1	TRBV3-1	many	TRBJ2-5	CASSQGQGALETQYF	TGTGCCAGCAGCCAGGGCCAGGGGGCTCTAGAGACCCAGTACTTC
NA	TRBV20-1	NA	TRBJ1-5	CSAYGGGNQPQHF	TGCAGTGCCTACGGGGGGGGGAATCAGCCCCAGCATTTT
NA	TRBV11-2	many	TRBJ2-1	CASSLGGPNEQFF	TGTGCCAGCAGCTTAGGGGGGCCTAATGAGCAGTTCTTC
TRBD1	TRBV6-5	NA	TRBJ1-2	CASRPATTGTRYGYTF	TGTGCCAGCAGACCGGCTACGACAGGGACTCGATATGGCTACACCTTC
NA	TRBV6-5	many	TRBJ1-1	CASSFSMNTEAFF	TGTGCCAGCAGTTTCTCCATGAACACTGAAGCTTTCTTT
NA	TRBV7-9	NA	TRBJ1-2	CANSLELGAYGYTF	TGTGCCAACAGCTTAGAATTGGGGGCGTACGGCTACACCTTC
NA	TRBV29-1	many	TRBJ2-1	CSVARRDREGNEQFF	TGCAGCGTTGCTAGACGGGACCGCGAGGGTAATGAGCAGTTCTTC
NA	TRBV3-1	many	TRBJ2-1	CASSLSTIRYNEQFF	TGTGCCAGCAGCCTTTCCACAATTAGGTACAATGAGCAGTTCTTC
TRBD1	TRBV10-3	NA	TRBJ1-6	CAIMGTGGNSPLHF	TGTGCCATCATGGGGACAGGAGGTAATTCACCCCTCCACTTT
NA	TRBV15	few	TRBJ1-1	CATTGQLLMNTEAFF	TGTGCCACCACCGGACAGCTCCTAATGAACACTGAAGCTTTCTTT
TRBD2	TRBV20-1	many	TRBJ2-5	CSARDGTSGGETQYF	TGCAGTGCTAGAGATGGGACTAGCGGGGGAGAGACCCAGTACTTC
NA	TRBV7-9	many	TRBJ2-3	CASSLPGITDTQYF	TGTGCCAGCAGCTTACCGGGGATCACAGATACGCAGTATTTT
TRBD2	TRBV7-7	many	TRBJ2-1	CASSRSGGGYNEQFF	TGTGCCAGCAGCCGTAGCGGGGGTGGCTACAATGAGCAGTTCTTC
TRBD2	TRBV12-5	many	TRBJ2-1	CASGQSGGVSNEQFF	TGTGCTAGTGGCCAAAGCGGGGGAGTGTCCAATGAGCAGTTCTTC
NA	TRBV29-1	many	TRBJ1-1	CSVADSSTEAFF	TGCAGCGTCGCGGACAGTTCCACTGAAGCTTTCTTT
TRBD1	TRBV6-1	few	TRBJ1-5	CASSGDRDQPQNF	TGTGCCAGCAGTGGGGACAGGGATCAGCCCCAGAATTTT
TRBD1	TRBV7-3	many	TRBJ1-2	CASSLTIQGDGYTF	TGTGCCAGCAGCTTAACGATCCAGGGGGATGGCTACACCTTC
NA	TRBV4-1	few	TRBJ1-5	CASSQVGLSNQPQHF	TGCGCCAGCAGCCAAGTGGGGCTGAGCAATCAGCCCCAGCATTTT
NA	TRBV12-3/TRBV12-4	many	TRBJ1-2	CASSRGGWGYTF	TGTGCCAGCAGCCGCGGCGGCTGGGGCTACACCTTC
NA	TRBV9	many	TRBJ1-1	CASSVGPSGAEAFF	TGTGCCAGCAGCGTCGGTCCCTCAGGGGCTGAAGCTTTCTTT
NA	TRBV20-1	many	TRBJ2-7	CSARFPASEQYF	TGCAGTGCTAGGTTTCCCGCATCCGAGCAGTACTTC
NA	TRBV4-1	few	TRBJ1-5	CASSRGPGEGQPQHF	TGCGCCAGCAGCCGAGGGCCAGGGGAGGGGCAGCCCCAGCATTTT
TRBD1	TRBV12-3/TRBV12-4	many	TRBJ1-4	CASRRTGQAGEKLFF	TGTGCCAGCAGACGAACGGGACAGGCGGGTGAAAAACTGTTTTTT
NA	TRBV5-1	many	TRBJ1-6	CASSYRVGPSNSPLHF	TGCGCCAGCAGTTACAGGGTGGGTCCTTCTAATTCACCCCTCCACTTT
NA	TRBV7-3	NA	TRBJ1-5	CASSLSADQPQNF	TGTGCCAGCAGCTTATCGGCAGATCAGCCCCAGAATTTT
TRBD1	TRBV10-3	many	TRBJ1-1	CAIRETGENTEAFF	TGTGCCATCAGGGAGACAGGGGAGAACACTGAAGCTTTCTTT
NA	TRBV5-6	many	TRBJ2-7	CASSLLEGSTYEQYF	TGTGCCAGCAGCCTCCTGGAGGGATCAACCTACGAGCAGTACTTC
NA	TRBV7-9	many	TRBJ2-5	CASSYLGREETQYF	TGTGCCAGCAGCTATTTGGGTCGGGAAGAGACCCAGTACTTC
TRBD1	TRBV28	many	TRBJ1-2	CASSSGQTYGYTF	TGTGCCAGCAGCTCGGGACAGACTTATGGCTACACCTTC
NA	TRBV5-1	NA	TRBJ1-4	CASSLGQRTATREKLFF	TGCGCCAGCAGCTTGGGACAGAGGACCGCTACACGGGAAAAACTGTTTTTT
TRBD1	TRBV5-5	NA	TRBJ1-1	CASSWGQGSTEAFF	TGTGCCAGCAGCTGGGGACAGGGAAGCACTGAAGCTTTCTTT
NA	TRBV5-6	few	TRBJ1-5	CASSCQGYFGNQPQHF	TGTGCCAGCAGCTGTCAGGGGTATTTCGGCAATCAGCCCCAGCATTTT
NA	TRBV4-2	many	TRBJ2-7	CASSQARGRSYEQYF	TGTGCCAGCAGCCAAGCTCGCGGGCGTTCCTACGAGCAGTACTTC
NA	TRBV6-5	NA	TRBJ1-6	CASRGARRGNSPLHF	TGTGCCAGCAGGGGGGCCAGGAGGGGGAATTCACCCCTCCACTTT